This paragraph covers one TCR beta chain sequence. This entry belongs to a study of type 1 regulatory T cells. Study in general: T-allo10 is an in vitro-generated, Tr1-enriched CD4 T cell product specific for alloantigen.

TCRdb re-called the reads through MiXCR, storing one row per CDR3 protein. The table includes 80,000 to 100,000 distinct CDR3 sequences, less than 40% detected once. This CDR3 comprises 14 residues. Germline V lookup: CDR1 LGHDT, CDR2 YNNKEL (reference sequence). V shed 4 bases and J shed 9 bases, with 16 bases lying between them. The J gene is TRBJ2-4, the V gene TRBV3-1; TRBD2 is a possible D gene (5 bases). This receptor was identified in a human donor in good health. The sequenced material came from CD4+ T cells, either the whole sample or a sorted fraction (not recorded which). DNA for the CDR3: TGTGCCAGCAGCCCGCCTAGCTTTAACGGCATTCAGTACTTC. This encodes CASSPPSFNGIQYF.